One and the same sample provided the 27 T cell receptor beta chains below, sequenced in a study of CD8+CD57+ T cells in acquired aplastic anemia. Genomic DNA was employed as the template in profiling TCR beta VDJ and CDR3. TCRdb re-analysed the reads in MiXCR, keeping a single row per CDR3 protein. This sample carries 190,000 or so distinct CDR3 sequences, approximately 57% of them seen once, and the ten largest clones take approximately 30%. The sample consisted of sorted CD4+, CD8+, or CD8+CD57+ T cells (not recorded which) from PBMCs. The receptors were sampled from a human donor in good health.

The J gene is TRBJ2-3, the V gene TRBV11-2; D remains unclear. V dropped 5 bases and J dropped 3 bases, with 12 bases sitting between them. Germline lookup yields CDR1 SGHAT and CDR2 FQNNGV. CDR3 length: 14 residues. CDR3 nucleotide sequence: TGTGCCAGCAGCGAACCCGGCGGAACAGATACGCAGTATTTT. Translation: CASSEPGGTDTQYF.

This chain links TRBV19 with TRBJ2-1, with D uncertain. Germline CDR1 LNHDA, CDR2 SQIVND (reference sequence). The CDR3 is 15 amino acids. Trimming took off 2 bases at V and 6 bases at J, with 14 bases between the two ends. The CDR3 sequence: CASSIPSPSGNEQFF. In nucleotides, the CDR3 is TGTGCCAGTAGTATACCCTCTCCTTCGGGCAATGAGCAGTTCTTC.

The genes are TRBV6-5 and TRBJ2-4; D possibly corresponds to TRBD1 (5 bases). Trimming shortened V by 5 bases and J by 11 bases, and 16 bases separated the two germline ends. The CDR3 loop spans 13 amino acids. Germline V gene data show CDR1 as MNHEY and CDR2 as SVGAGI. The CDR3 DNA is TGTGCCAGCAGTGAAACAGGTCTGGGGCTTCAGTACTTC. Translated: CASSETGLGLQYF.

The chain carries TRBV20-1 and TRBJ2-3; 8 bases are a match to TRBD1. This CDR3 is 17 amino acids long. In germline, CDR1 is DFQATT, CDR2 SNEGSKA (reference sequence). The V segment lost 3 bases and the J segment 0 bases; nucleotides outside the gene matches: 11. Here the CDR3 DNA reads TGCAGTGCTAGGTTCCCCGTGACAGGGGCTAGCACAGATACGCAGTATTTT. Its protein is CSARFPVTGASTDTQYF.

The chain uses TRBV2 and TRBJ1-1, with 7 bases fitting TRBD1. J was trimmed by 6 bases and V by 7 bases; bases with no gene match: 8. The CDR3 covers 13 residues. From germline, CDR1 is SNHLY and CDR2 FYNNEI. The CDR3 reads CASTRTTGSEAFF. DNA for the CDR3: TGTGCCAGCACCAGAACGACAGGGTCTGAAGCTTTCTTT.

This clonotype was picked up many times. V usage is TRBV7-9 and J usage is TRBJ1-6, with D possibly TRBD1 on 5 matching bases. This CDR3 comprises 16 residues. V lost 8 bases to trimming and J lost 5 bases, with 19 bases between them. Germline V gene data show CDR1 as SEHNR and CDR2 as FQNEAQ (reference sequence). The CDR3 region has the DNA TGTGCCAGCGAAGTTGCGGGGCGGGGGGATAATTCACCCCTCCACTTT. It specifies CASEVAGRGDNSPLHF.

This clonotype was seen ten or more times. V gene TRBV4-2 combines with J gene TRBJ1-5; D possibly corresponds to TRBD1 (6 bases). CDR3 length equals 18 residues. Germline lookup yields CDR1 LGHNA and CDR2 YNFKEQ. Trimming pared 0 bases from V and 0 bases from J, leaving 15 bases between. The CDR3 sequence is CASSQDPQGLYSNQPQHF. CDR3 DNA: TGTGCCAGCAGCCAAGATCCTCAGGGGCTCTATAGCAATCAGCCCCAGCATTTT.

A word on this clonotype: The junction departs from germline at one end; a sequencing error may be responsible. V usage is TRBV20-1 and J usage is TRBJ2-1; 9 bases fit TRBD2. The CDR3 has 14 amino acids. Germline V gene data show CDR1 as DFQATT and CDR2 as SNEGSKA (reference sequence). In DNA, the CDR3 is TGCAGTGCTAGAGCTAGCGGGGTGTACAATGAGCAGTTTTTC. It encodes CSARASGVYNEQFF.

For this clonotype: Its ends do not fully match the called genes, so a read error is possible. The chain joins TRBV5-8 to TRBJ2-7, with 8 nucleotides matching TRBD1. Germline CDR1 SGHTS, CDR2 YDEGEE. CDR3 length equals 14 residues. In nucleotides, the CDR3 is TGCGCCAGCAGAGCCGGGACAGGATCCTACGAGCAGTACTTC. Its protein product is CASRAGTGSYEQYF.

Concerning this clonotype itself: It may be a read error: a sequence one base away is much more abundant. The chain is built from TRBV6-2 or TRBV6-3 and TRBJ2-7; D remains unclear. The germline V gene has CDR1 MNHEY and CDR2 SVGEGT. The CDR3 is 11 residues long. CDR3 nucleotides: TGTGCCGGCAGTTACGCTGTCGAGCAGTACTTC. Translating gives CAGSYAVEQYF.

V gene TRBV2 combines with J gene TRBJ1-1, with D possibly matching TRBD1 (5 bases). The CDR3 contains 14 residues. V gave up 10 bases and J gave up 0 bases, with 15 bases separating them. CDR1 is SNHLY, CDR2 FYNNEI, per germline. CDR3: CATKMGQMNTEAFF. CDR3 DNA sequence: TGTGCCACCAAGATGGGGCAGATGAACACTGAAGCTTTCTTT.

The CDR3 nucleotides read TGTGCCAGCAGTTACCGGCTGGGGGGCAATGAAAAACTGTTTTTT. As protein: CASSYRLGGNEKLFF. The rearrangement uses TRBV6-5 and TRBJ1-4, with D perhaps matching TRBD1 (6 bases). CDR1 and CDR2 (germline): MNHEY, SVGAGI. There are 15 residues in the CDR3. V was pared by 2 bases and J by 5 bases, with 12 bases between.

The J gene is TRBJ2-7, the V gene TRBV30; no firm D call. V lost 4 bases and J 0 bases, leaving 22 bases between the germline ends. Germline V lookup: CDR1 GTSNPN, CDR2 SVGIG (reference sequence). The CDR3 totals 17 residues. CDR3 sequence: CAWTAPGTVYFSYEQYF. In DNA form, the CDR3 reads TGTGCCTGGACCGCTCCCGGAACAGTCTATTTCTCCTACGAGCAGTACTTC.

The chain links TRBV7-2 to TRBJ2-7; 10 bases align to TRBD2. In germline, CDR1 is SGHTA, CDR2 FQGNSA. This CDR3 is built from 16 residues. J gave up 3 bases and V 0 bases, and 5 bases lay outside the gene matches. The DNA of the CDR3 is TGTGCCAGCAGCTTAGCCTCTAGCGGGGGAATCTACGAGCAGTACTTC. Its translation is CASSLASSGGIYEQYF.

V usage is TRBV4-1 and J usage is TRBJ2-2; 7 bases are shared with TRBD1. The CDR3 runs to 16 residues. Germline assignment: CDR1 MGHRA and CDR2 YSYEKL. Losses at the gene ends were 0 bases for V and 5 bases for J; bases not matched to a gene: 6. CDR3 region: CASSQEQTGNTGELFF. As DNA, the CDR3 is TGCGCCAGCAGCCAAGAACAGACAGGGAATACCGGGGAGCTGTTTTTT.

The chain employs TRBV25-1 and TRBJ2-3; 9 nucleotides line up with TRBD2. Germline trimming cut 0 bases from V and 2 bases from J; bases unmatched to any gene: 3. CDR1 is MGHDK, CDR2 SYGVNS, per germline. This CDR3 is 16 amino acids long. CDR3 nucleotides: TGTGCCAGCAGTGAATACGCGGGGGGGTTCACAGATACGCAGTATTTT. It encodes CASSEYAGGFTDTQYF.

In its sample, this clonotype was seen many times. The chain employs TRBV9 and TRBJ1-5; 7 bases fit TRBD1. Unmatched junction bases numbered 6, after V lost 3 bases and J lost 3 bases. Per germline, CDR1 SGDLS and CDR2 YYNGEE. This CDR3 comprises 15 residues. DNA for the CDR3: TGTGCCAGCAGCGGACCGGGACAGATCAATCAGCCCCAGCATTTT. Residues: CASSGPGQINQPQHF.

This clonotype was seen many times. V usage is TRBV9 and J usage is TRBJ2-2; weak D call: TRBD2 (5 bases). Germline V gene data show CDR1 as SGDLS and CDR2 as YYNGEE. V lost 0 bases, J lost 7 bases, and 7 bases lay in between. The CDR3 loop spans 13 amino acids. CDR3 protein: CASSVVGDGELFF. CDR3 DNA sequence: TGTGCCAGCAGCGTAGTCGGGGACGGGGAGCTGTTTTTT. The full variable domain, in which reference TRBV9 and TRBJ2-2 provide the parts outside the CDR3, is DSGVTQTPKHLITATGQRVTLRCSPRSGDLSVYWYQQSLDQGLQFLIQYYNGEERAKGNILERFSAQQFPDLHSELNLSSLELGDSALYFCASSVVGDGELFFGEGSRLTVL.

This clonotype was detected ten times or more. The chain couples TRBV2 to TRBJ1-4, with 7 bases lining up with TRBD1. This CDR3 is 13 amino acids long. Trimming at V came to 7 bases and at J to 8 bases, leaving 7 bases not matched to a gene. Germline values: CDR1 SNHLY, CDR2 FYNNEI. This chain's CDR3 is CASIYRGQEKLFF. For the CDR3, the DNA is TGTGCCAGCATTTACAGGGGTCAGGAAAAACTGTTTTTT. Full variable domain (rest looked up from reference TRBV2 and TRBJ1-4): EPEVTQTPSHQVTQMGQEVILRCVPISNHLYFYWYRQILGQKVEFLVSFYNNEISEKSEIFDDQFSVERPDGSNFTLKIRSTKLEDSAMYFCASIYRGQEKLFFGSGTQLSVL.

The chain employs TRBV5-1 and TRBJ2-7; D is unclear. The end of the DNA is better explained by TRBJ2-1, so the J call may be wrong. The CDR3 is 12 amino acids. Germline V gene lookup returns CDR1 SGHRS and CDR2 YFSETQ. CDR3 sequence reads: CASSLPSNEQFF. The CDR3 DNA is TGCGCCAGCAGCCTGCCCTCCAATGAGCAGTTCTTC.

V is TRBV9 and J is TRBJ1-1; TRBD1 aligns across 7 bases. The germline V gene encodes CDR1 SGDLS and CDR2 YYNGEE. After removal of 5 bases from V and 9 bases from J, the junction contained 13 bases not matched to a gene. The CDR3 length is 14 residues. This CDR3 reads CASRKISWDSQAFF. For the CDR3, the DNA is TGTGCCAGCAGAAAGATCTCCTGGGACAGTCAAGCTTTCTTT.

This rearrangement joins TRBV25-1 to TRBJ1-1, with D unclear. This CDR3 is built from 16 residues. The germline gives CDR1 MGHDK, CDR2 SYGVNS. Trimming pared 7 bases from V and 4 bases from J, leaving 22 bases between. The CDR3 spells CASNPHQTVMSTEAFF. CDR3 DNA: TGTGCCAGCAATCCACACCAGACTGTTATGAGCACTGAAGCTTTCTTT.

This clonotype came up many times. The chain couples TRBV9 to TRBJ1-1; weak D call: TRBD1 (5 bases). Germline V CDR1 and CDR2: SGDLS, YYNGEE. Trimming took off 3 bases at V and 4 bases at J, with 10 bases between the two ends. This CDR3 has 13 residues. The CDR3 sequence is CASSAGAGTEAFF. The CDR3 bases are TGTGCCAGCAGCGCCGGGGCGGGCACTGAAGCTTTCTTT.

This sequence joins TRBV7-9 and TRBJ2-7; 8 positions match TRBD1. Germline CDR1 reads SEHNR; CDR2 reads FQNEAQ (reference sequence). V gave up 4 bases and J gave up 7 bases; unmatched junction bases: 15. This CDR3 is 16 amino acids long. The CDR3 DNA is TGTGCCAGCAGCTCCAAGTTGGGCAGGGGGCGAGGGGAGCAGTACTTC. Amino acid sequence: CASSSKLGRGRGEQYF.

The CDR3 DNA sequence: TGTGCCAGCAGCCAATCGGAGTACGGCGAGCAGTACTTC. Translating it yields CASSQSEYGEQYF. The chain recombines TRBV7-6 with TRBJ2-7; no firm D call. The CDR3 contains 13 residues. Trimming took 5 bases from V and 6 from J, leaving 14 bases between them. CDR1 and CDR2 (germline): SGHVS, FNYEAQ.

The V gene is TRBV29-1, the J gene TRBJ2-7; D gene ambiguous. Per germline, CDR1 SQVTM and CDR2 ANQGSEA. The CDR3 is 14 residues long. V dropped 0 bases and J dropped 2 bases, with 11 bases sitting between them. This CDR3 is CSVEDQTRPYEQYF. The CDR3 DNA reads as TGCAGCGTTGAAGATCAGACCAGGCCCTACGAGCAGTACTTC.

This chain uses TRBV7-8 with TRBJ2-1; D gene unclear. This CDR3 spans 14 amino acids. In germline, CDR1 is SGHVS, CDR2 FQNEAQ. The ends were cut back, 1 base at V and 6 bases at J, with 10 bases in the middle. The CDR3 DNA sequence: TGTGCCAGCAGCTTAGGGGCAGCCTTCAATGAGCAGTTCTTC. Encoded protein: CASSLGAAFNEQFF.